A selection of T cell receptor beta chains follows, all from one sample in a study of PD-1 blockade in classical Hodgkin lymphoma. The assay was immunoSEQ multiplex PCR, and TCRdb's table has in-frame clones only and misses some. The sample shows just over 60,000 clones, 88% of them seen only once. Material: peripheral blood mononuclear cells (PBMCs), obtained at baseline. All receptors come from a human donor with classical Hodgkin lymphoma. Each CDR3 is given with its conserved first and last residue. Each record gives: J gene, D gene, V gene, clone size, CDR3 DNA, CDR3 protein. The D gene is left open where the match is weak. Rows give clone size only sometimes, using once, few, many, or a class for an expanded clone.

>TRBJ2-3|TRBD2|TRBV11-3|-
TGTGCCAGCAGCCTAGGATGGCTAGCGGGGGGCACAGATACGCAGTATTTT
CASSLGWLAGGTDTQYF
>TRBJ2-3|-|TRBV7-2|once
TGTGCCAGCAGCTTAGCGGCGGGGATGGCAGATACGCAGTATTTT
CASSLAAGMADTQYF
>TRBJ1-1|TRBD1|TRBV4-2|-
TGTGCCAGCAGCCAAGGGGACAGGGACACTGAAGCTTTCTTT
CASSQGDRDTEAFF
>TRBJ2-7|-|TRBV30|-
TGTGCCTGGAGTAAGCCGGGACACCCGTTCTACGAGCAGTACTTC
CAWSKPGHPFYEQYF
>TRBJ2-2|TRBD1|TRBV11-3|-
TGTGCCAGCAGCTTAGAGACAGGGTCCACCGGGGAGCTGTTTTTT
CASSLETGSTGELFF
>TRBJ2-7|-|TRBV6-6|-
TGTGCCAGCAGCGCCTTAGGGGTCTACGAGCAGTACTTC
CASSALGVYEQYF
>TRBJ1-2|-|TRBV20-1|few
TGCAGTGGTGACGGCAACTATGGCTACACCTTC
CSGDGNYGYTF
>TRBJ1-2|-|TRBV11-2|-
TGTGCCAGCAGCTCCACCCAGGGGAACTATGGCTACACCTTC
CASSSTQGNYGYTF
>TRBJ2-2|-|TRBV7-9|-
TGTGCCAGCAGCTTAGATAACGGGGAGCTGTTTTTT
CASSLDNGELFF
>TRBJ2-3|-|TRBV11-2|-
TGTGCCAGCAGCCCCGGGTCTACCCTCACAGATACGCAGTATTTT
CASSPGSTLTDTQYF
>TRBJ2-5|TRBD2|TRBV7-2|-
TGTGCCAGCAGCTTAAACGGAGCGGGGGTGGGGGAGACCCAGTACTTC
CASSLNGAGVGETQYF
>TRBJ1-5|-|TRBV2|-
TGTGCCAGCAGCGGGCTAACAGGGAACTGGCAGCCCCAGCATTTT
CASSGLTGNWQPQHF
>TRBJ2-1|-|TRBV5-8|-
TGTGCCAGCCGCACAGGCTTTGAGCAGTTCTTC
CASRTGFEQFF
>TRBJ2-5|TRBD1|TRBV6-6|-
TGTGCCAGCAGTTACTCGGGACAGCAAGAGACCCAGTACTTC
CASSYSGQQETQYF
>TRBJ1-1|-|TRBV9|-
TGTGCCAGCAGCGTAGGACAGGTGGCGACTGAAGCTTTCTTT
CASSVGQVATEAFF
>TRBJ1-1|-|TRBV18|-
TGTGCCAGCTCACCGACGACACTAACGTCTAACACTGAAGCTTTCTTT
CASSPTTLTSNTEAFF
>TRBJ2-7|-|TRBV29-1|-
TGCAGCGCCAGGTGGGGGAACCACGAGCAGTACTTC
CSARWGNHEQYF
>TRBJ2-7|-|TRBV30|-
TGTGCCTGGGGCCCGGTCTCCTACGAGCAGTACTTC
CAWGPVSYEQYF
>TRBJ1-1|-|TRBV18|-
TGTGCCAGCCAATCGGGTTATGACACTGAAGCTTTCTTT
CASQSGYDTEAFF
>TRBJ2-1|-|TRBV5-1|-
TGCGCCAGCAGCTTGGGTCCGGGGGACTCCTACAATGAGCAGTTCTTC
CASSLGPGDSYNEQFF
>TRBJ2-5|TRBD2|TRBV2|-
TGTGCCAGCAGGGGGGGGGAAGAGACCCAGTACTTC
CASRGGEETQYF
>TRBJ1-2|-|TRBV5-1|few
TGCGCCAGCAGCTTGGATTGGGAAGGGTTCTATGGCTACACCTTC
CASSLDWEGFYGYTF
>TRBJ2-7|-|TRBV7-2|-
TGTGCCAGCAGCTTAGCTGAGGGCTCCTACGAGCAGTACTTC
CASSLAEGSYEQYF
>TRBJ1-3|-|TRBV4-3|-
TGCGCCAGCAGCCAAGATCTGAACACCATATATTTT
CASSQDLNTIYF
>TRBJ2-3|TRBD1|TRBV27|-
TGTGCCAGCAGGCCCCCGCCGGGACAGATAAGCACAGATACGCAGTATTTT
CASRPPPGQISTDTQYF
>TRBJ1-4|-|TRBV7-6|-
TGTGCCAGCAGCTTAGTCGGGGGGGCTAATGAAAAACTGTTTTTT
CASSLVGGANEKLFF
>TRBJ2-1|-|TRBV5-4|once
TGTGCCAGCAGCTTGGGTACAGCTAATGAGCAGTTCTTC
CASSLGTANEQFF
>TRBJ1-1|-|TRBV29-1|-
TGCAGCGTTGGGTCCACTGAAGCTTTCTTT
CSVGSTEAFF
>TRBJ1-1|-|TRBV5-5|-
TGTGCCAGCAGCTTGGCAGCGGGCACTGAAGCTTTCTTT
CASSLAAGTEAFF
>TRBJ2-1|TRBD2|TRBV4-2|-
TGTGCCAGCAGCCTTAGCGGGGGGAGGGATGAGCAGTTCTTC
CASSLSGGRDEQFF
>TRBJ1-2|-|TRBV5-4|-
TGTGCCAGCAGCTTGGACCAGAACTATGGCTACACCTTC
CASSLDQNYGYTF
>TRBJ2-1|-|TRBV12-5|-
TGTGCTAGTGGTTCTCCCCGGGAGCGGCACAATGAGCAGTTCTTC
CASGSPRERHNEQFF
>TRBJ1-2|-|TRBV4-2|-
TGTGCCAGCAGCCACCCTGGGGCGCGGTTTGACGGCTACACCTTC
CASSHPGARFDGYTF
>TRBJ2-2|-|TRBV11-3|-
TGTGCCAGCAGCCTTGACAGAGGCCCTACCGGGGAGCTGTTTTTT
CASSLDRGPTGELFF
>TRBJ1-2|TRBD1|TRBV5-4|-
TGTGCCAGCAGTCAGGGGGACTATGGCTACACCTTC
CASSQGDYGYTF
>TRBJ2-5|-|TRBV19|-
TGTGCCAGTAGTATTGGATCGGGAAAAGAGACCCAGTACTTC
CASSIGSGKETQYF
>TRBJ1-3|TRBD1|TRBV11-2|-
TGTGCCAGCAGCTTACCCGCGACAGGGAGTTCAGGTGGAAACACCATATATTTT
CASSLPATGSSGGNTIYF
>TRBJ1-1|-|TRBV10-1|-
TGCGCCAGCAGAGCCGGGGGGGATGGCACTGAAGCTTTCTTT
CASRAGGDGTEAFF
>TRBJ2-7|-|TRBV5-5|once
TGTGCCAGCAGTTCGGACATCTCCTACGAGCAGTACTTC
CASSSDISYEQYF
>TRBJ1-2|-|TRBV6-5|-
TGTGCCAGCAGTTCGTTAAGGATGTATGGCTACACCTTC
CASSSLRMYGYTF
>TRBJ1-5|TRBD1|TRBV19|-
TGTGCCAGTAGAACGACAGGGCGTTATAGCAATCAGCCCCAGCATTTT
CASRTTGRYSNQPQHF
>TRBJ1-1|-|TRBV29-1|-
TGCAGCATCGATGGAGGGAACATGAACACTGAAGCTTTCTTT
CSIDGGNMNTEAFF
>TRBJ1-5|-|TRBV5-6|-
TGTGCCAGCAGCTTCAGACGGAGTTTGGGCAATCAGCCCCAGCATTTT
CASSFRRSLGNQPQHF